A single sample is the source of the 27 T cell receptor beta chains below, sequenced in a study of identical twins. TCRdb re-derived calls from the 5' RACE reads in MiXCR, one entry per CDR3 protein. The repertoire holds under 300,000 distinct CDR3 sequences, with over 12% as singletons. The sequenced material came from memory (CD45RO+) T cells sorted from blood. These receptors came from a woman aged 18-30 years in good health.

This clonotype showed up just a few times. V gene TRBV5-1 combines with J gene TRBJ1-1; D not certain. Germline CDR1 and CDR2: SGHRS and YFSETQ. CDR3 size: 15 residues. V lost 1 base and J 1 base, leaving 11 bases between the germline ends. The CDR3 is CASSLLGNQNTEAFF. Here the CDR3 DNA reads TGCGCCAGCAGCTTGCTCGGAAATCAGAACACTGAAGCTTTCTTT.

This clonotype came up many times. The CDR3 DNA reads as TGCGCCAGCAGCCATGACAGACGCGAGCAGTACTTC. The encoded protein is CASSHDRREQYF. The rearrangement links TRBV5-1 to TRBJ2-7; TRBD1 is a possible D gene (5 bases). The V gene lost 4 bases and the J gene lost 6 bases, with 11 bases spanning the gap. There are 12 residues in the CDR3. The germline V gene has CDR1 SGHRS and CDR2 YFSETQ.

Only a few counts were recorded for this clonotype. The rearrangement links TRBV27 to TRBJ2-1, with no clear D. V lost 5 bases to trimming and J lost 13 bases, with 21 bases between them. Germline V CDR1 and CDR2: MNHEY, SMNVEV (reference sequence). There are 14 residues in the CDR3. The CDR3 is CASSLQEWDLNQFF. CDR3 nucleotides: TGTGCCAGCAGTCTTCAAGAGTGGGATCTAAACCAGTTCTTC.

This clonotype was counted many times. The chain links TRBV7-2 to TRBJ1-5; D might be TRBD1 (5 bases). Germline assignment: CDR1 SGHTA and CDR2 FQGNSA. CDR3 size: 12 residues. V was cut by 3 bases and J by 7 bases, with 7 bases left in between. CDR3 residues: CASSFGGQPQHF. The CDR3 nucleotides read TGTGCCAGCAGCTTCGGGGGGCAGCCCCAGCATTTT.

This clonotype has more than one count but fewer than ten. J is TRBJ2-6 and V is TRBV20-1; 7 bases agree with TRBD1. Germline CDR1 reads DFQATT; CDR2 reads SNEGSKA (reference sequence). This CDR3 comprises 14 residues. After removal of 6 bases from V and 4 bases from J, the junction contained 6 bases not matched to a gene. The CDR3 bases are TGCAGTGCACAAACAGGGGTCGGGGCCAACGTCCTGACTTTC. Protein: CSAQTGVGANVLTF.

This clonotype appeared a few times. This rearrangement joins TRBV10-3 to TRBJ2-5; the match to TRBD2 covers 8 bases. Germline V lookup: CDR1 ENHRY, CDR2 SYGVKD. The CDR3 is made up of 13 amino acids. Germline trimming cut 6 bases from V and 2 bases from J; bases unmatched to any gene: 2. CDR3 residues: CAIRVAGQETQYF. The CDR3 DNA reads TGTGCCATCAGGGTAGCGGGGCAAGAGACCCAGTACTTC.

This clonotype was seen only a few times. CDR3 sequence reads: CASSAEAGLSYEQYF. In nucleotides, the CDR3 is TGTGCCAGCAGCGCCGAGGCAGGGCTCTCCTACGAGCAGTACTTC. This chain uses TRBV9 with TRBJ2-7; a possible D gene is TRBD1 (5 bases). The germline V gene has CDR1 SGDLS and CDR2 YYNGEE. This CDR3 has 15 amino acids. Trimming pared 3 bases from V and 0 bases from J, leaving 13 bases between.

As DNA, the CDR3 is TGCAGTGTCTCGGGTGCTAGCGGGAGGTGGGAGCAGTACTTC. It translates to CSVSGASGRWEQYF. The genes are TRBV20-1 and TRBJ2-7; 11 positions match TRBD2. V was clipped by 7 bases and J by 7 bases; unmatched bases: 12. Germline CDR1 DFQATT, CDR2 SNEGSKA (reference sequence). This CDR3 is 14 amino acids long.

The sample holds a few counts of this clonotype. V and J are TRBV19 and TRBJ2-2; D is uncertain. The CDR3 spans 15 residues. V was shortened by 6 bases and J by 3 bases, with 14 bases between the two germline ends. Per germline, CDR1 LNHDA and CDR2 SQIVND (reference sequence). This CDR3 is CASRRSPRDTGELFF. The CDR3 DNA sequence: TGTGCCAGTAGAAGGTCCCCGAGAGACACCGGGGAGCTGTTTTTT. Full variable domain (rest looked up from reference TRBV19 and TRBJ2-2): DGGITQSPKYLFRKEGQNVTLSCEQNLNHDAMYWYRQDPGQGLRLIYYSQIVNDFQKGDIAEGYSVSREKKESFPLTVTSAQKNPTAFYLCASRRSPRDTGELFFGEGSRLTVL.

This chain links TRBV15 with TRBJ2-1; D is unclear. This CDR3 is 15 amino acids long. Per the germline V gene, CDR1 is LNHNV and CDR2 is YYDKDF (reference sequence). The germline V and J ends were trimmed by 5 bases and 11 bases, with 22 bases remaining between them. CDR3 region: CATSGRSGPLRKQFF. CDR3 DNA: TGTGCCACCAGCGGCCGATCTGGGCCCCTCAGGAAGCAGTTCTTC. Together with reference TRBV15 and TRBJ2-1, the CDR3 gives the full variable domain: DAMVIQNPRYQVTQFGKPVTLSCSQTLNHNVMYWYQQKSSQAPKLLFHYYDKDFNNEADTPDNFQSRRPNTSFCFLDIRSPGLGDTAMYLCATSGRSGPLRKQFFGPGTRLTVL.

V is TRBV20-1 and J is TRBJ2-4; D is tentatively TRBD1 or TRBD2 (5 bases each). The germline V gene has CDR1 DFQATT and CDR2 SNEGSKA (reference sequence). With 1 base removed from V and 5 bases from J, the gap between germline ends came to 15 bases. CDR3 length: 15 amino acids. The CDR3 DNA is TGCAGTGCTAGAGGCCGGAGGTGGGGCGAAAACATTCAGTACTTC. Translation gives CSARGRRWGENIQYF.

The chain has TRBV5-1 and TRBJ1-1, with D possibly being TRBD1 (6 bases). The V and J ends lost 5 bases and 3 bases respectively, with 17 bases between them. CDR1 is SGHRS, CDR2 YFSETQ, per germline. The CDR3 loop spans 15 amino acids. The CDR3 DNA follows: TGCGCCAGCAGACAAATTCCGGGGGCGGACACTGAAGCTTTCTTT. Amino acid sequence: CASRQIPGADTEAFF.

The chain carries TRBV6-1 and TRBJ2-2; 7 bases match TRBD1. V dropped 6 bases and J dropped 1; count of bases not matched to a gene: 8. Germline CDR1 MNHNS, CDR2 SASEGT. The CDR3 has 16 amino acids. CDR3 nucleotide sequence: TGTGCCAGCAGCCGATGGGACAGAAGGAACACCGGGGAGCTGTTTTTT. Its translation: CASSRWDRRNTGELFF.

The chain joins TRBV18 to TRBJ2-7; D remains ambiguous. Germline V gene data show CDR1 as KGHSH and CDR2 as LQKENI. V was pared by 1 base and J by 3 bases, with 7 bases between. There are 13 residues in the CDR3. The CDR3 DNA follows: TGTGCCAGCTCACCACGAGTTCACTACGAGCAGTACTTC. Its protein is CASSPRVHYEQYF.

The gene calls are TRBV6-1 and TRBJ1-1; tentative D call: TRBD1 (5 bases). CDR1 is MNHNS and CDR2 is SASEGT in the germline V gene. Trimming cost V 6 bases and J 3 bases, with 11 bases left between them. This CDR3 comprises 13 residues. CDR3 residues: CASSTRVHTEAFF. The CDR3 DNA follows: TGTGCCAGCAGCACCAGGGTTCACACTGAAGCTTTCTTT.

In its sample, this clonotype ranks as medium-sized. The chain combines TRBV20-1 with TRBJ1-1, with a tentative D call TRBD1 (5 bases). This CDR3 has 12 amino acids. From germline, CDR1 is DFQATT and CDR2 SNEGSKA (reference sequence). V dropped 6 bases and J dropped 4 bases, with 12 bases sitting between them. The CDR3 loop is CSASRGATEAFF. The CDR3 region has the DNA TGCAGTGCCTCTAGAGGGGCCACTGAAGCTTTCTTT.

This clonotype has a handful of counts. This chain links TRBV2 with TRBJ1-1; D call uncertain. The CDR3 covers 12 residues. Per germline, CDR1 SNHLY and CDR2 FYNNEI. Trimming removed 10 bases from V and 1 base from J, with 10 bases in between. In nucleotides, the CDR3 is TGTGCCATCCGGACGGGGAACACTGAAGCTTTCTTT. Protein: CAIRTGNTEAFF.

This clonotype was counted a few times. The chain links TRBV6-5 to TRBJ2-5, with D tentatively TRBD1 or TRBD2 (6 bases each). Germline CDR1 and CDR2: MNHEY and SVGAGI. This CDR3 has 15 amino acids. Deletions cut 0 bases from V and 2 bases from J, with 10 bases between. This chain's CDR3 is CASSYSRGTQETQYF. The CDR3, as DNA: TGTGCCAGCAGTTACTCCCGGGGGACACAAGAGACCCAGTACTTC.

This chain joins TRBV29-1 and TRBJ2-7; 10 bases match TRBD2. V shed 0 bases and J 3 bases; nucleotides not matched to a gene: 5. CDR1 is SQVTM and CDR2 is ANQGSEA in the germline V gene. The CDR3 has 15 residues. The CDR3 DNA sequence: TGCAGCGTTGAAGATCTAACTAGCGGGATCTACGAGCAGTACTTC. Translating gives CSVEDLTSGIYEQYF.

The chain employs TRBV11-2 and TRBJ2-5; D is undetermined. Trimming took off 0 bases at V and 2 bases at J, with 19 bases between the two ends. Germline loops: CDR1 SGHAT, CDR2 FQNNGV. The CDR3 extends over 18 amino acids. CDR3 amino acids: CASSLDGGWSAEQETQYF. CDR3 sequence (DNA): TGTGCCAGCAGCTTAGACGGTGGTTGGAGTGCAGAACAAGAGACCCAGTACTTC.

This clonotype was detected many times. The rearrangement joins TRBV11-2 to TRBJ1-1, with TRBD1 identical over 7 bases. Per the germline V gene, CDR1 is SGHAT and CDR2 is FQNNGV. Germline trimming cut 4 bases from V and 7 bases from J; bases unmatched to any gene: 9. This CDR3 has 14 amino acids. The DNA of the CDR3 is TGTGCCAGCAGCTCGCAGGGGGACCGTGTTGAAGCTTTCTTT. It specifies CASSSQGDRVEAFF.

The count of this clonotype is one. The chain has TRBV7-3 and TRBJ1-1, with 9 bases fitting TRBD1. The V segment lost 1 base and the J segment 5 bases; nucleotides outside the gene matches: 11. CDR1 and CDR2 from the germline V gene are SGHTA and FQGTGA. CDR3 size: 17 residues. The CDR3 sequence is CASSLNPPTGGSTEAFF. The CDR3 coding sequence is TGTGCCAGCAGCTTAAATCCCCCGACAGGGGGAAGTACTGAAGCTTTCTTT.

Many counts were recorded for this clonotype. The J gene is TRBJ1-5, the V gene TRBV6-6; 8 positions agree with TRBD1. CDR3 size: 14 residues. Trimming at V came to 8 bases and at J to 2 bases, leaving 5 bases not matched to a gene. The germline gives CDR1 MNHNY, CDR2 SVGAGI (reference sequence). CDR3 protein: CASWEDRGNQPQHF. CDR3 coding DNA: TGTGCCAGCTGGGAGGACAGGGGCAATCAGCCCCAGCATTTT.

This clonotype has just a few counts. This chain joins TRBV5-1 and TRBJ2-2, with TRBD1 matching over 8 bases. J was trimmed by 4 bases and V by 4 bases; bases with no gene match: 6. The CDR3 has 15 residues. Germline assignment: CDR1 SGHRS and CDR2 YFSETQ. The CDR3 sequence: CASSPGQGPTGELFF. The CDR3, as DNA: TGCGCCAGCAGCCCTGGACAGGGTCCCACCGGGGAGCTGTTTTTT. The full variable domain, rest sourced from reference TRBV5-1 and TRBJ2-2, is KAGVTQTPRYLIKTRGQQVTLSCSPISGHRSVSWYQQTPGQGLQFLFEYFSETQRNKGNFPGRFSGRQFSNSRSEMNVSTLELGDSALYLCASSPGQGPTGELFFGEGSRLTVL.

This clonotype was observed a handful of times. This rearrangement joins TRBV12-3 or TRBV12-4 to TRBJ2-1, with TRBD2 matching over 9 bases. The CDR3 extends over 14 amino acids. V lost 10 bases and J lost 11; bases outside the gene matches: 15. In DNA form, the CDR3 reads TGTGCCACAGCGGGGGGCCTTCGGGCCGATCAGCAGTTCTTC. Protein product: CATAGGLRADQQFF.

In its sample, this clonotype was seen a few times. V usage is TRBV20-1 and J usage is TRBJ2-3; D remains unclear. In germline, CDR1 is DFQATT, CDR2 SNEGSKA (reference sequence). Trimming shortened V by 4 bases and J by 2 bases, and 13 bases separated the two germline ends. CDR3 length equals 14 residues. The CDR3 reads CSATSSFVTDTQYF. In DNA, the CDR3 is TGCAGTGCTACCTCTAGTTTTGTCACAGATACGCAGTATTTT.

Many counts were recorded for this clonotype. The chain employs TRBV12-3 or TRBV12-4 and TRBJ2-5; 7 positions match TRBD1. V trimming: 9 bases; J trimming: 4 bases; junction bases outside the gene matches: 5. The length of the CDR3 is 12 residues. Here the CDR3 DNA reads TGTGCCAGTTCACAGGGGCGAGAGACCCAGTACTTC. Residues: CASSQGRETQYF.